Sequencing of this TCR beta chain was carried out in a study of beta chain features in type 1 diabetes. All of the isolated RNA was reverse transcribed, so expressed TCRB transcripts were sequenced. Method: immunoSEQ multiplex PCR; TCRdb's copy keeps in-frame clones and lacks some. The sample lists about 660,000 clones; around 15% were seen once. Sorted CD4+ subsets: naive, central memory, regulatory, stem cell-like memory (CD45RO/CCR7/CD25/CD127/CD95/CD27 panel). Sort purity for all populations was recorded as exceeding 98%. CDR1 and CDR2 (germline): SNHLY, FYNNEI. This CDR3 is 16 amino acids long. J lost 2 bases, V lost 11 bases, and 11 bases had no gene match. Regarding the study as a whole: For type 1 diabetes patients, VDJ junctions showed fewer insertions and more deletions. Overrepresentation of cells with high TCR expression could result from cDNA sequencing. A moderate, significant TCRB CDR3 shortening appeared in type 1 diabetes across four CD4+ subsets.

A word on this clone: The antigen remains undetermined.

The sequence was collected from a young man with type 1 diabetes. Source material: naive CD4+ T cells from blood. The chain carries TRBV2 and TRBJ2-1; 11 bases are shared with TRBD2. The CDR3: CARGGGTSGTYNEQFF. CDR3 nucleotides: TGTGCCCGCGGAGGGGGGACTAGCGGAACCTACAATGAGCAGTTCTTC.